This TCR beta chain was recorded in a study of identical twins. Study observations and caveats: The more abundant beta clonotypes in cord blood had fewer insertions, and memory repertoires did not show this. Zero-insertion findings could be partly confounded by invariant cells (MAIT and iNKT cells).

With regard to this clonotype: Its antigen is still unknown.

The trim removed 3 bases at V and 7 bases at J, leaving 16 bases unmatched. The CDR3 is 16 residues long. The V gene's germline CDR1 is SGHRS and CDR2 YFSETQ. Unique molecular identifiers were present on the cDNA, and a universal primer site came from template switching. One entry per CDR3 protein results from TCRdb running MiXCR on the 5' RACE reads. The repertoire holds over 550,000 distinct CDR3 sequences, with 7.1% as singletons. The same sample was also used in a study of yellow fever vaccine responses in identical twins. That report notes: On the reported evidence, twins' vaccine T cell responses seemed partly convergent and partly personalized.

The sample consisted of PBMCs. This chain joins TRBV5-1 and TRBJ2-7; 7 nucleotides match TRBD1. The source is a woman aged 18-30 years in good health. CDR3 sequence reads: CASSYTPDRIVKEQYF. In DNA form, the CDR3 reads TGCGCCAGCAGCTACACACCGGACAGGATAGTGAAGGAGCAGTACTTC.